Listed below are T cell receptor beta chains from one sample, sequenced in a study of T cell changes during pregnancy in multiple sclerosis. Libraries were prepared by immunoSEQ multiplex PCR; TCRdb keeps only in-frame clonotypes and omits some of them. The sample shows 60,000 or so clones, around 90% of them seen only once. The sample consisted of peripheral blood, taken in the first trimester of pregnancy. Every receptor here comes from a female donor in good health, enrolled as a control in a pregnancy study. Each CDR3 is given with its conserved first and last residue. The D gene is left open where the match is weak. The listing skips clone size in some rows; elsewhere it reads once, few, many or a size class.

>16|TRBJ2-2|once|TRBD2|TRBV4-3
CASSQWSGGGSGELFF
TGCGCCAGCAGCCAATGGAGCGGGGGGGGTAGCGGGGAGCTGTTTTTT
>13|TRBJ1-2|.|TRBD1|TRBV18
CASSSGQGSGYTF
TGTGCCAGCTCTTCGGGACAGGGAAGTGGCTACACCTTC
>15|TRBJ1-1|.|TRBD1|TRBV4-2
CASSQETGGFTEAFF
TGTGCCAGCAGCCAGGAGACAGGGGGTTTCACTGAAGCTTTCTTT
>13|TRBJ1-1|.|.|TRBV7-8
CASSTTGSPEAFF
TGTGCCAGCAGCACAACAGGGTCCCCTGAAGCTTTCTTT
>15|TRBJ2-7|.|TRBD2|TRBV23-1
CASSHPGGGVAGQYF
TGCGCCAGCAGTCACCCTGGCGGGGGGGTAGCGGGGCAGTACTTC
>16|TRBJ2-2|.|TRBD1|TRBV5-1
CASRPAGTGETGELFF
TGCGCCAGCAGGCCGGCCGGGACAGGGGAGACCGGGGAGCTGTTTTTT
>14|TRBJ1-2|.|.|TRBV9
CASSVGRWGGGYTF
TGTGCCAGCAGCGTAGGACGATGGGGGGGTGGCTACACCTTC
>15|TRBJ1-6|.|TRBD1|TRBV7-2
CASSSRTGGATPLHF
TGTGCCAGCAGCTCCCGGACAGGGGGCGCGACACCCCTCCACTTT
>12|TRBJ1-2|few|.|TRBV5-4
CASSLGADGYTF
TGTGCCAGCAGCTTGGGAGCCGATGGCTACACCTTC
>12|TRBJ1-1|few|.|TRBV25-1
CASSAGNTEAFF
TGTGCCAGCAGTGCGGGAAACACTGAAGCTTTCTTT
>14|TRBJ1-3|.|.|TRBV19
CASREPRLGNTIYF
TGTGCCAGTAGAGAACCGAGGCTCGGAAACACCATATATTTT
>17|TRBJ2-2|.|TRBD2|TRBV7-6
CASSRRLAGGPTGELFF
TGTGCCAGCAGCCGTCGACTAGCGGGGGGGCCAACCGGGGAGCTGTTTTTT
>14|TRBJ2-1|.|TRBD1|TRBV30
CAWSRDRAFNEQFF
TGTGCCTGGAGCCGGGACAGGGCTTTCAATGAGCAGTTCTTC
>16|TRBJ2-5|.|.|TRBV6-5
CASSFSRLQEGETQYF
TGTGCCAGCAGTTTCTCCCGGCTTCAGGAGGGAGAGACCCAGTACTTC
>15|TRBJ2-2|.|.|TRBV19
CASTTSGRRRGELFF
TGTGCCAGTACTACCTCAGGGAGGCGCAGGGGGGAGCTGTTTTTT
>13|TRBJ1-2|.|TRBD1|TRBV19
CASKGAGPYGYTF
TGTGCCAGTAAGGGGGCCGGTCCCTATGGCTACACCTTC
>16|TRBJ2-3|.|TRBD2|TRBV5-1
CASSLASSGLTDTQYF
TGCGCCAGCAGCTTGGCGTCTAGCGGACTCACAGATACGCAGTATTTT
>13|TRBJ1-1|.|.|TRBV19
CASSLPQGSEAFF
TGTGCCAGTAGTTTACCCCAGGGTTCCGAAGCTTTCTTT
>14|TRBJ2-3|.|TRBD2|TRBV7-6
CASSPTSGADTQYF
TGTGCCAGCAGCCCAACCAGCGGGGCAGATACGCAGTATTTT
>15|TRBJ1-3|.|.|TRBV7-2
CASSAGLSSGNTIYF
TGTGCCAGCAGCGCCGGACTGAGCTCTGGAAACACCATATATTTT
>14|TRBJ2-7|.|.|TRBV19
CASRQTASSYEQYF
TGTGCCAGTAGGCAGACTGCATCCTCCTACGAGCAGTACTTC
>17|TRBJ1-2|once|.|TRBV6-7
CASSPTIWTEDNYGYTF
TGTGCCAGCAGTCCGACGATATGGACAGAGGATAACTATGGCTACACCTTC
>14|TRBJ1-2|.|TRBD1|TRBV7-2
CASSTTGGIYGYTF
TGTGCCAGCAGCACGACAGGGGGAATCTATGGCTACACCTTC
>14|TRBJ1-1|.|.|TRBV6-5
CASRPQSRGTEAFF
TGTGCCAGCAGACCTCAGTCGCGGGGGACTGAAGCTTTCTTT
>15|TRBJ2-1|.|TRBD1|TRBV5-1
CASSLMGQGYNEQFF
TGCGCCAGCAGCTTGATGGGACAGGGCTACAATGAGCAGTTCTTC
>14|TRBJ2-7|.|TRBD1|TRBV6-5
CASRTRGQGYEQYF
TGTGCCAGCAGAACCCGGGGACAGGGCTACGAGCAGTACTTC
>15|TRBJ1-3|.|.|TRBV27
CASSLGGGSGNTIYF
TGTGCCAGCAGTTTGGGCGGAGGCTCTGGAAACACCATATATTTT
>14|TRBJ2-2|.|.|TRBV4-3
CASSQDINTGELFF
TGCGCCAGCAGCCAAGACATCAACACCGGGGAGCTGTTTTTT
>14|TRBJ1-1|.|TRBD1|TRBV5-5
CASSPGQGATEAFF
TGTGCCAGCAGCCCCGGACAGGGGGCGACTGAAGCTTTCTTT
>14|TRBJ1-4|.|TRBD1|TRBV6-6
CASSRDRVGEKLFF
TGTGCCAGCAGTCGGGACAGGGTTGGCGAAAAACTGTTTTTT
>14|TRBJ2-7|.|.|TRBV7-3
CASRKDRSSYEQYF
TGTGCCAGCAGAAAAGACAGGTCCTCCTACGAGCAGTACTTC
>15|TRBJ1-2|.|.|TRBV30
CAWSVGTRGDYGYTF
TGTGCCTGGAGTGTAGGAACCCGCGGCGACTATGGCTACACCTTC
>16|TRBJ2-3|.|TRBD2|TRBV19
CASSKGLAGVTDTQYF
TGTGCCAGTAGTAAAGGACTAGCGGGGGTCACAGATACGCAGTATTTT
>14|TRBJ1-4|.|.|TRBV5-6
CASRTFGENEKLFF
TGTGCCAGCAGGACCTTTGGGGAGAATGAAAAACTGTTTTTT
>13|TRBJ1-2|.|.|TRBV29-1
CSVDGIGDYGYTF
TGCAGCGTTGATGGTATAGGGGATTATGGCTACACCTTC
>14|TRBJ2-3|.|.|TRBV5-4
CASSMGHHADTQYF
TGTGCCAGCAGCATGGGACACCACGCGGATACGCAGTATTTT
>15|TRBJ1-1|.|.|TRBV4-2
CASSQAQGMNTEAFF
TGTGCCAGCAGCCAAGCTCAGGGCATGAACACTGAAGCTTTCTTT
>14|TRBJ2-3|few|.|TRBV6-4
CASSNGQTTDTQYF
TGTGCCAGCAGTAATGGACAGACTACAGATACGCAGTATTTT
>14|TRBJ2-5|.|TRBD1|TRBV27
CASSSWTGQETQYF
TGTGCCAGCAGTTCCTGGACAGGGCAAGAGACCCAGTACTTC
>15|TRBJ2-5|.|TRBD2|TRBV30
CAWSVLAGGQETQYF
TGTGCCTGGAGTGTGCTAGCGGGGGGCCAAGAGACCCAGTACTTC
>13|TRBJ2-1|.|TRBD1|TRBV9
CASSVQGDNEQFF
TGTGCCAGCAGCGTCCAGGGGGACAATGAGCAGTTCTTC
>13|TRBJ2-5|once|.|TRBV4-3
CASSQAYQETQYF
TGCGCCAGCAGCCAAGCGTACCAAGAGACCCAGTACTTC
>15|TRBJ1-4|.|.|TRBV30
CAWRPTWRTNEKLFF
TGTGCCTGGAGGCCAACATGGAGAACTAATGAAAAACTGTTTTTT
>15|TRBJ1-5|.|TRBD1|TRBV19
CASMGRTGVHQPQHF
TGTGCCAGTATGGGGCGGACAGGGGTCCATCAGCCCCAGCATTTT
>13|TRBJ1-2|.|TRBD1|TRBV11-2
CASSLGQAYGYTF
TGTGCCAGCAGCTTGGGACAGGCCTATGGCTACACCTTC
>15|TRBJ2-7|.|TRBD1|TRBV4-1
CASSHGDRVEAEQYF
TGCGCCAGCAGCCATGGGGACAGGGTAGAAGCCGAGCAGTACTTC
>17|TRBJ2-5|.|TRBD2|TRBV5-4
CASSNGLAGGLGETQYF
TGTGCCAGCAGCAACGGACTAGCGGGGGGGTTAGGGGAGACCCAGTACTTC
>16|TRBJ2-3|.|.|TRBV4-2
CASSQDEGSFPDTQYF
TGTGCCAGCAGCCAAGACGAGGGCAGTTTCCCAGATACGCAGTATTTT
>13|TRBJ1-2|.|TRBD1|TRBV30
CASGQGADYGYTF
TGTGCCTCCGGACAGGGGGCGGACTATGGCTACACCTTC
>11|TRBJ2-7|.|.|TRBV20-1
CSASSEDEQYF
TGCAGTGCTAGTTCGGAGGACGAGCAGTACTTC
>13|TRBJ1-1|.|.|TRBV7-2
CASSLARDREAFF
TGTGCCAGCAGCTTAGCCAGGGATCGCGAAGCTTTCTTT
>16|TRBJ2-5|.|TRBD2|TRBV9
CASSVLASGGKETQYF
TGTGCCAGCAGCGTGCTGGCTAGCGGGGGGAAAGAGACCCAGTACTTC
>16|TRBJ1-2|.|TRBD1|TRBV5-1
CASSLGRSGTGGGYTF
TGCGCCAGCAGCTTGGGACGCTCCGGGACAGGGGGGGGCTACACCTTC
>17|TRBJ2-7|.|TRBD2|TRBV5-1
CASSSVLAGSTSYEQYF
TGCGCCAGCAGTTCGGTGTTAGCGGGGTCTACTTCCTACGAGCAGTACTTC
>14|TRBJ1-1|.|.|TRBV6-6
CASSYDPVQPEAFF
TGTGCCAGCAGTTACGATCCGGTACAGCCTGAAGCTTTCTTT
>15|TRBJ2-7|.|.|TRBV6-1
CASSEVEGHPYEQYF
TGTGCCAGCAGTGAAGTGGAGGGGCACCCCTACGAGCAGTACTTC